This T cell receptor (beta chain) was profiled in a study of blood T cell repertoires in COVID-19. Looking at the study overall: PBMCs, B-cell-depleted T cells, or T cells provided the cDNA or gDNA that made up the material.

Method: immunoSEQ multiplex PCR; TCRdb's copy keeps in-frame clones and lacks some. The table shows about 200,000 clones, with roughly 90% occurring only once. This CDR3 region has 14 residues. Germline lookup yields CDR1 SGHRS and CDR2 YFSETQ. With V trimmed by 6 bases and J by 0 bases, 3 bases remained unmatched. Donors of Cohort 3 who recovered were those that had two negative PCRs, clearance, or symptom resolution. The chain employs TRBV5-1 and TRBJ1-3, with 7 bases aligning to TRBD1. The origin of this receptor is a woman under 30 who had recovered from COVID-19. The sequencing sample was made of PBMCs or T cells enriched from blood (not recorded which). CDR3 region: CASKTGPSGNTIYF. CDR3 nucleotide sequence: TGCGCCAGCAAGACAGGGCCCTCTGGAAACACCATATATTTT.